Sequencing of this T cell receptor (beta chain) was carried out in a study of blood T cell repertoires in COVID-19. This table comes from immunoSEQ multiplex PCR, and its TCRdb copy is limited to in-frame clones, with some not included. The profile covers 250,000 to 300,000 clones, with around 91% appearing a single time and under 15% taken by the ten largest. The TCR originated in a woman aged 55 to 70 with acute or convalescent COVID-19. Source material: peripheral blood.

The CDR3: CSVGSKGSSEKLFF. CDR3 DNA: TGCAGCGTTGGCAGTAAGGGGTCGAGTGAAAAACTGTTTTTT. The rearrangement links TRBV29-1 to TRBJ1-4, with D perhaps TRBD1 (5 bases). Germline V gene lookup returns CDR1 SQVTM and CDR2 ANQGSEA. The CDR3 covers 14 residues. V lost 4 bases to trimming and J lost 7 bases, with 16 bases between them.